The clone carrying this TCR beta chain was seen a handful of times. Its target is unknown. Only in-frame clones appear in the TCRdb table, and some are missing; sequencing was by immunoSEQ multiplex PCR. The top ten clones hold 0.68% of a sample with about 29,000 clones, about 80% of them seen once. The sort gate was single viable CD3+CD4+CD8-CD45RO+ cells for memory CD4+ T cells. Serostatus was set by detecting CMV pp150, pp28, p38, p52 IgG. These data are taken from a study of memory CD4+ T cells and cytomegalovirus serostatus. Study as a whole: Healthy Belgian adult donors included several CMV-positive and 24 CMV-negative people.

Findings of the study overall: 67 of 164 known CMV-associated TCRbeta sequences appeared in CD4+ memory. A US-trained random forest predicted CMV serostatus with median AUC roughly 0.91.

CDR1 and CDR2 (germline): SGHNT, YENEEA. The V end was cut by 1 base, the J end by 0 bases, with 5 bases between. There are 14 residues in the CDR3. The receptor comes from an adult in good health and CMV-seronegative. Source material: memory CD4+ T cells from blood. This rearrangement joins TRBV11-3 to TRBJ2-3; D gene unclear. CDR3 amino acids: CASSLVSSTDTQYF. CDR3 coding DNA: TGTGCCAGCAGCTTAGTGTCTAGCACAGATACGCAGTATTTT. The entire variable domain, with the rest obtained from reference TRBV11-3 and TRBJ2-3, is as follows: EAGVVQSPRYKIIEKKQPVAFWCNPISGHNTLYWYLQNLGQGPELLIRYENEEAVDDSQLPKDRFSAERLKGVDSTLKIQPAELGDSAVYLCASSLVSSTDTQYFGPGTRLTVL.